The clone carrying this TCR beta chain came up a few times. Its matching antigen is unknown. The data were obtained in a study of CD8 T cells in ankylosing spondylitis. TCRdb processed the 5' RACE reads anew with MiXCR; each CDR3 protein has one entry. The sample has roughly 670,000 distinct CDR3 sequences; about 20% are singletons. There are 15 residues in the CDR3. Trimming pared 5 bases from V and 2 bases from J, leaving 14 bases between. Germline CDR1 and CDR2: SGHTS and YDEGEE. Broader study findings: For ankylosing spondylitis blood, a TCR beta motif of several highly homologous variants appeared characteristic.

The source of this sequence is a male donor with ankylosing spondylitis. The sequenced sample consisted of blood, either unsorted or a sorted T cell fraction (not recorded which). This chain connects TRBV5-8 to TRBJ2-1, with a possible D match to TRBD2 (7 bases). CDR3 loop: CASRGGLAAYNEQFF. The CDR3 nucleotides are TGTGCCAGCAGGGGGGGGCTAGCGGCCTACAATGAGCAGTTCTTC.